Presented here are 5 T cell receptor beta chains from one specimen sequenced in a study of OX40 agonist ivuxolimab in advanced cancers. The assay was immunoSEQ multiplex PCR, and TCRdb's table has in-frame clones only and misses some. Of about 71,000 clones listed, about 88% are singletons. This material consisted of CD4+ or CD8+ T cells sorted from blood, taken in a trial of the OX40 agonist ivuxolimab. These receptors were obtained from an adult with an advanced solid tumor such as melanoma, head and neck, liver or kidney cancer.

The chain combines TRBV29-1 with TRBJ2-2; D might be TRBD2 (5 bases). The CDR3 sequence is 11 residues long. CDR1 is SQVTM, CDR2 ANQGSEA, per germline. V was shortened by 5 bases and J by 6 bases, with 7 bases between the two germline ends. The CDR3 nucleotides are TGCAGCGTTACGGAGGCCGGGGAGCTGTTTTTT. Translating it yields CSVTEAGELFF.

The gene calls are TRBV19 and TRBJ2-6; 9 bases line up with TRBD1. CDR3 length equals 15 residues. Per the germline V gene, CDR1 is LNHDA and CDR2 is SQIVND (reference sequence). Germline trimming cut 6 bases from V and 2 bases from J; bases unmatched to any gene: 2. CDR3 sequence reads: CASSRDRAGANVLTF. CDR3 DNA sequence: TGTGCCAGTAGCCGGGACAGGGCTGGGGCCAACGTCCTGACTTTC.

V usage is TRBV4-1 and J usage is TRBJ2-1; possibly TRBD1 for D (5 bases). Germline CDR1 is MGHRA and CDR2 is YSYEKL. The ends were cut back, 1 base at V and 2 bases at J, with 9 bases in the middle. The CDR3 length is 15 residues. Here the CDR3 reads CASSQGADTYNEQFF. CDR3 DNA sequence: TGCGCCAGCAGCCAAGGGGCGGACACCTACAATGAGCAGTTCTTC.

The CDR3 DNA follows: TGCGCCAGCAGGGGGCAGGGAGCCCACGAGCAGTACTTC. The encoded protein is CASRGQGAHEQYF. This sequence joins TRBV5-1 and TRBJ2-7, with D perhaps matching TRBD1 or TRBD2 (5 bases each). The CDR3 totals 13 residues. V was trimmed by 5 bases and J by 5 bases, leaving 14 bases between them. CDR1 and CDR2 from the germline V gene are SGHRS and YFSETQ. The full variable domain, in which reference TRBV5-1 and TRBJ2-7 provide the parts outside the CDR3, is KAGVTQTPRYLIKTRGQQVTLSCSPISGHRSVSWYQQTPGQGLQFLFEYFSETQRNKGNFPGRFSGRQFSNSRSEMNVSTLELGDSALYLCASRGQGAHEQYFGPGTRLTVT.

For this clone: A clone one base away is much larger, so this may be a read error. The identical CDR3 is also encoded by other nucleotide sequences in the sample. V and J are TRBV6-5 and TRBJ2-7; TRBD1 aligns across 9 bases. Germline V gives CDR1 MNHEY, CDR2 SVGAGI. Trimming cost V 0 bases and J 1 base; bases outside gene matches: 1. CDR3 length equals 15 residues. The CDR3 region has the DNA TGTGCCAGCAGTTACTCGGACAGGGGTTCCTACGAGCAGTACTTC. The encoded protein is CASSYSDRGSYEQYF.